This is a list of T cell receptor beta chains from one sample in a study of low-dose radiotherapy and immunotherapy resistance in tumors. TCRdb independently ran MiXCR on the reads; one entry per CDR3 protein. The table includes tens of thousands of distinct CDR3 sequences, 15% to 20% detected once. This material consisted of PBMCs, taken before treatment. Receptors originate from a male donor with prostate cancer. The CDR3 runs from the conserved cysteine through the conserved F or W. D genes are given only for firm matches. The size entry is marked missing in some rows and otherwise reads once, few, many or a size class.

V gene	D gene	J gene	clone size	CDR3 DNA	CDR3 protein
TRBV2	TRBD1	TRBJ2-1	NA	TGTGCCAGTGGGACAGGTCCCTACAATGAGCAGTTCTTC	CASGTGPYNEQFF
TRBV7-2	NA	TRBJ2-3	many	TGTGCCAGCAGCTTAGACGTTTTGGGAATCACAGATACGCAGTATTTT	CASSLDVLGITDTQYF
TRBV6-5	NA	TRBJ1-3	few	TGTGCCAGCAGTCGACAGCAGTGGGGTGGAAACACCATATATTTT	CASSRQQWGGNTIYF
TRBV15	NA	TRBJ2-7	many	TGTGCCACCAGCAAGGGGCAGACTTTTGGGGAGCAGTACTTC	CATSKGQTFGEQYF
TRBV30	NA	TRBJ1-5	many	TGTGCCTGGTCTTATAGCAATCAGCCCCAGCATTTT	CAWSYSNQPQHF
TRBV5-4	NA	TRBJ1-2	many	TGTGCCAGCAGCTTGGAGGGGGGGACGGGCTACACCTTC	CASSLEGGTGYTF
TRBV6-5	NA	TRBJ1-6	many	TGTGCCAGCACCCTCGCGTGGGGATATAATTCACCCCTCCACTTT	CASTLAWGYNSPLHF
TRBV29-1	NA	TRBJ1-1	many	TGCAGCGCCCCGGACACTAGGGACACTGAAGCTTTCTTT	CSAPDTRDTEAFF
TRBV25-1	TRBD2	TRBJ2-3	many	TGTGCCAGCAGTCACCGAACTATTAGCGGGGCCCACCCTGTTACAGATACGCAGTATTTT	CASSHRTISGAHPVTDTQYF
TRBV18	NA	TRBJ2-5	many	TGTGCCAGCTCTCCACAGGGTCAAGAGACCCAGTACTTC	CASSPQGQETQYF
TRBV2	NA	TRBJ2-2	many	TGTGCCAGCCAGGGACAGAACACCGGGGAGCTGTTTTTT	CASQGQNTGELFF
TRBV6-2/TRBV6-3	NA	TRBJ1-6	many	TGTGCCAGCAGTTGGACCCTTGGTTCCTTCTCACCCCTCCACTTT	CASSWTLGSFSPLHF
TRBV5-1	NA	TRBJ2-7	many	TGCGCCAGCAGCTTTAACCGGGACCCCTACGAGCAGTACTTC	CASSFNRDPYEQYF
TRBV6-1	NA	TRBJ2-2	many	TGTGCCAGCGGGAAGACAGTCAACACCGGGGAGCTGTTTTTT	CASGKTVNTGELFF
TRBV5-1	NA	TRBJ2-3	NA	TGCGCCAGCAGCGGCGGGACGTCCCCAGATACGCAGTATTTT	CASSGGTSPDTQYF
TRBV5-1	TRBD1	TRBJ2-3	many	TGCGCCAGCAGCTGGGACAGGCCCACAGATACGCAGTATTTT	CASSWDRPTDTQYF
TRBV19	TRBD2	TRBJ2-3	NA	TGTGCCAGTGGGGGTCCAGCGGGGAGCACAGATACGCAGTATTTT	CASGGPAGSTDTQYF
TRBV7-9	NA	TRBJ2-6	many	TGTGCCAGCAGGGGGACTCCTGGGTCTGGGGCCAACGTCCTGACTTTC	CASRGTPGSGANVLTF
TRBV6-6	TRBD1	TRBJ1-6	many	TGTGCCAGCAGGCTGACAGGGGATGGTAATTCACCCCTCCACTTT	CASRLTGDGNSPLHF
TRBV5-1	NA	TRBJ1-2	many	TGCGCCAGCAGCTTGATCGGGGATCTCTTTGGCTACACCTTC	CASSLIGDLFGYTF